One sample yielded the 26 T cell receptor beta chains listed below, sequenced in a study of cytomegalovirus exposure and HLA in healthy donors. In the PCR, 60 Vbeta and 13 Jbeta primers were used. TCRdb's table, derived via immunoSEQ multiplex PCR, lists solely in-frame clones and lacks some. The sample records fewer than 150,000 clones, 60% to 85% being singletons. Material: PBMCs. These receptors originate from a man under 40 in good health and CMV-seronegative.

CDR3 residues: CASSLVGQGVREQYF. DNA of the CDR3: TGCGCCAGCAGCTTGGTCGGACAGGGAGTCCGCGAGCAGTACTTC. This chain uses TRBV5-1 with TRBJ2-7; 8 positions agree with TRBD1. Per germline, CDR1 SGHRS and CDR2 YFSETQ. The CDR3 sequence is 15 residues long. The trim removed 0 bases at V and 6 bases at J, leaving 8 bases unmatched.

The genes are TRBV5-4 and TRBJ1-2; TRBD1 might be the D (5 bases). Trimming pared 4 bases from V and 7 bases from J, leaving 14 bases between. This CDR3 region has 13 residues. Germline V gene sequence: CDR1 SGHNT, CDR2 YYREEE (reference sequence). The CDR3 spells CASSMGLGGGYTF. As DNA, the CDR3 is TGTGCCAGCAGCATGGGACTCGGAGGTGGCTACACCTTC.

The V and J genes are TRBV30 and TRBJ2-7; tentative D call: TRBD1 (6 bases). Germline V gene data show CDR1 as GTSNPN and CDR2 as SVGIG (reference sequence). This CDR3 has 11 amino acids. CDR3 amino acids: CGGGQPYEQYF. The CDR3 DNA reads as TGTGGAGGGGGACAACCCTACGAGCAGTACTTC.

This rearrangement joins TRBV5-1 to TRBJ2-7; 10 bases match TRBD2. There are 15 residues in the CDR3. J gave up 4 bases and V 0 bases, and 4 bases lay outside the gene matches. Germline V CDR1 and CDR2: SGHRS, YFSETQ. CDR3 sequence: CASSLGPSGGYEQYF. The CDR3 DNA sequence: TGCGCCAGCAGCTTGGGCCCTAGCGGGGGTTACGAGCAGTACTTC.

The rearrangement links TRBV28 to TRBJ2-3, with 7 bases identical to TRBD2. This CDR3 has 14 amino acids. Germline V gene sequence: CDR1 MDHEN, CDR2 SYDVKM. With V trimmed by 5 bases and J by 4 bases, 6 bases remained unmatched. The CDR3 DNA is TGTGCCAGCAGTAGAGCGGGATCGGCAGATACGCAGTATTTT. It yields the protein CASSRAGSADTQYF.

This clone showed up just a few times. The V call is TRBV6-1, the J call TRBJ1-1; D remains ambiguous. The germline V gene has CDR1 MNHNS and CDR2 SASEGT. The CDR3 loop spans 13 amino acids. V lost 5 bases and J lost 1, with 8 bases in between. CDR3: CASSPTGNTEAFF. The DNA for the CDR3 is TGTGCCAGCAGTCCAACCGGGAACACTGAAGCTTTCTTT.

This clone turned up a few times. CDR3 sequence reads: CSVRTGSYEQYF. The DNA for the CDR3 is TGCAGCGTGCGGACAGGGTCCTACGAGCAGTACTTC. The V and J genes are TRBV29-1 and TRBJ2-7, with 8 bases aligning to TRBD1. This CDR3 comprises 12 residues. The germline V gene has CDR1 SQVTM and CDR2 ANQGSEA. V lost 6 bases to trimming and J lost 1 base; unmatched junction nucleotides: 2.

This clone was counted only a few times. The chain links TRBV20-1 to TRBJ1-2; 7 bases line up with TRBD1. The trim removed 4 bases at V and 6 bases at J, leaving 2 bases unmatched. This CDR3 spans 11 amino acids. The germline V gene has CDR1 DFQATT and CDR2 SNEGSKA (reference sequence). Here the CDR3 reads CSAMTGNGYTF. The CDR3 DNA reads TGCAGTGCTATGACAGGGAATGGCTACACCTTC.

As DNA, the CDR3 is TGTGCCAGCAGCCCCACTGGGGACAGAGTCGCAACTAATGAAAAACTGTTTTTT. Its protein product is CASSPTGDRVATNEKLFF. The gene calls are TRBV7-9 and TRBJ1-4, with 7 positions matching TRBD1. The CDR3 is 18 amino acids. In germline, CDR1 is SEHNR, CDR2 FQNEAQ (reference sequence). The V gene end was trimmed by 5 bases and the J gene end by 0 bases; junction bases not matched to a gene: 12. The complete variable domain, with remaining parts taken from reference TRBV7-9 and TRBJ1-4, reads DTGVSQNPRHKITKRGQNVTFRCDPISEHNRLYWYRQTLGQGPEFLTYFQNEAQLEKSRLLSDRFSAERPKGSFSTLEIQRTEQGDSAMYLCASSPTGDRVATNEKLFFGSGTQLSVL.

The genes are TRBV5-1 and TRBJ1-2; 11 bases line up with TRBD1. The length of the CDR3 is 14 residues. Germline assignment: CDR1 SGHRS and CDR2 YFSETQ. Trimming cost V 4 bases and J 8 bases; bases outside gene matches: 7. This CDR3 reads CASSMDRGLEGYTF. The CDR3 region has the DNA TGCGCCAGCAGCATGGACAGGGGGCTTGAAGGCTACACCTTC.

The DNA of the CDR3 is TGTGCCAGTGGAGCCGTACTGAACACCGGGGAGCTGTTTTTT. Its protein product is CASGAVLNTGELFF. The chain has TRBV6-6 and TRBJ2-2, with D uncertain. The germline CDR1 and CDR2 sequences are MNHNY and SVGAGI (reference sequence). V gave up 9 bases and J gave up 1 base, with 12 bases separating them. This CDR3 has 14 residues.

This rearrangement joins TRBV7-6 to TRBJ2-1, with a possible D match to TRBD2 (6 bases). The germline CDR1 and CDR2 sequences are SGHVS and FNYEAQ. The CDR3 totals 14 residues. V lost 3 bases and J lost 5, with 11 bases in between. The CDR3 DNA reads TGTGCCAGCAGCTTTTTTCTAGCGAACAATGAGCAGTTCTTC. Its protein is CASSFFLANNEQFF.

The chain recombines TRBV6-5 with TRBJ1-2; D perhaps matches TRBD1 (5 bases). CDR1 is MNHEY, CDR2 SVGAGI, per germline. CDR3 length equals 14 residues. V shed 6 bases and J shed 5 bases, with 16 bases lying between them. In DNA form, the CDR3 reads TGTGCCAGCAGGGCCCAAGGACACGGATATGGCTACACCTTC. This sequence encodes CASRAQGHGYGYTF.

The chain has TRBV5-1 and TRBJ2-7; 11 bases fit TRBD2. CDR3 length equals 15 residues. CDR1 is SGHRS and CDR2 is YFSETQ in the germline V gene. Unmatched junction bases numbered 8, after V lost 4 bases and J lost 5 bases. The CDR3, as DNA: TGCGCCAGCAGCCCTTTAGCGGGAGGGCCGAACGAGCAGTACTTC. Amino acids: CASSPLAGGPNEQYF.

V usage is TRBV5-1 and J usage is TRBJ2-7; D not certain. V was cut by 5 bases and J by 0 bases, with 15 bases left in between. CDR3 length: 15 amino acids. CDR1 is SGHRS and CDR2 is YFSETQ in the germline V gene. The DNA of the CDR3 is TGCGCCAGCAGGAAGCGACTGTTAGACTCCTACGAGCAGTACTTC. This sequence encodes CASRKRLLDSYEQYF.

The V call is TRBV30, the J call TRBJ2-1; 7 nucleotides agree with TRBD1. The germline V gene has CDR1 GTSNPN and CDR2 SVGIG (reference sequence). The CDR3 contains 14 residues. The J segment lost 6 bases and the V segment lost 8 bases, leaving 13 bases of the junction unmatched. The CDR3 reads CAGPRQGNLNEQFF. CDR3 in DNA: TGTGCCGGCCCGCGACAGGGAAACCTCAATGAGCAGTTCTTC.

This clone was seen only a few times. The chain has TRBV5-4 and TRBJ1-2, with D unclear. The V gene's germline CDR1 is SGHNT and CDR2 YYREEE (reference sequence). The V end lost 2 bases, the J end lost 5 bases, and 16 bases lay between the germline ends. CDR3 length equals 15 residues. The CDR3 DNA reads as TGTGCCAGCAGCTTCGATCGGGGAAGAGTTTATGGCTACACCTTC. As protein: CASSFDRGRVYGYTF.

This clone was counted a few times. The chain uses TRBV7-6 and TRBJ2-3; D is possibly TRBD2 (6 bases). This CDR3 region has 13 residues. V was clipped by 2 bases and J by 5 bases, with 8 bases between them. The germline V gene encodes CDR1 SGHVS and CDR2 FNYEAQ. In nucleotides, the CDR3 is TGTGCCAGCAGCTTAATCGGGGGAGATACGCAGTATTTT. Protein: CASSLIGGDTQYF.

This clone was seen more than once but under ten times. The V call is TRBV5-5, the J call TRBJ2-2; 8 nucleotides agree with TRBD2. This CDR3 region has 16 residues. V dropped 4 bases and J dropped 3; count of bases not matched to a gene: 8. Germline V CDR1 and CDR2: SGHKS, YYEKEE (reference sequence). DNA for the CDR3: TGTGCCAGCAGCCGGATGGGGACTAGTTACACCGGGGAGCTGTTTTTT. This encodes CASSRMGTSYTGELFF.

This chain connects TRBV27 to TRBJ1-1; D remains unclear. V lost 4 bases to trimming and J lost 1 base, with 7 bases between them. This CDR3 has 13 amino acids. The germline V gene encodes CDR1 MNHEY and CDR2 SMNVEV (reference sequence). The CDR3: CASSSAGNTEAFF. The CDR3 bases are TGTGCCAGCAGTTCTGCGGGGAACACTGAAGCTTTCTTT.

The V and J genes are TRBV7-2 and TRBJ2-7, with a possible D match to TRBD2 (7 bases). The CDR3 is made up of 16 amino acids. CDR1 is SGHTA and CDR2 is FQGNSA in the germline V gene. V was shortened by 1 base and J by 4 bases, with 17 bases between the two germline ends. The CDR3 is CASSLGGGRAGYEQYF. In DNA, the CDR3 is TGTGCCAGCAGCTTAGGGGGGGGCAGGGCCGGTTACGAGCAGTACTTC.

The rearrangement links TRBV7-9 to TRBJ2-7; the D is unclear. Germline assignment: CDR1 SEHNR and CDR2 FQNEAQ (reference sequence). There are 11 residues in the CDR3. V gave up 3 bases and J gave up 4 bases, with 4 bases separating them. This CDR3 is CASSFQYEQYF. The CDR3 DNA follows: TGTGCCAGCAGCTTCCAATACGAGCAGTACTTC.

V and J are TRBV29-1 and TRBJ2-7; D perhaps matches TRBD2 (6 bases). The CDR3 is made up of 15 amino acids. The V gene's germline CDR1 is SQVTM and CDR2 ANQGSEA. Trimming removed 4 bases from V and 5 bases from J, with 21 bases in between. The CDR3 region has the DNA TGCAGCGTTGCTAAGGGTAGCGCGGGAAACCACGAGCAGTACTTC. Encoded protein: CSVAKGSAGNHEQYF.

This rearrangement joins TRBV14 to TRBJ2-1; 7 bases match TRBD1. V dropped 4 bases and J dropped 6; count of bases not matched to a gene: 9. This CDR3 comprises 15 residues. Per germline, CDR1 SGHDN and CDR2 FVKESK. CDR3 DNA sequence: TGTGCCAGCAGCCTTAACAGGGGTTTATTCAATGAGCAGTTCTTC. This translates into CASSLNRGLFNEQFF.

The chain carries TRBV11-3 and TRBJ2-5; perhaps TRBD1 as D (6 bases). V was cut by 2 bases and J by 0 bases, with 16 bases left in between. Germline lookup yields CDR1 SGHNT and CDR2 YENEEA. This CDR3 comprises 17 residues. The CDR3 DNA sequence: TGTGCCAGCAGCTTAACCGACAGGCCTGGGTACCAAGAGACCCAGTACTTC. Its protein is CASSLTDRPGYQETQYF.

The chain carries TRBV21-1 and TRBJ2-7; the table's D call TRBD1 went unverified against the DNA. TRBV21-1 is classified as a pseudogene. The CDR3 has 15 residues. This chain's CDR3 is CASSPRTGGPYEQYF. CDR3 nucleotides: TGTGCCAGCAGCCCACGGACAGGGGGCCCCTACGAGCAGTACTTC.